A selection of T cell receptor beta chains follows, all from one sample in a study of yellow fever vaccine responses in identical twins. MiXCR, applied by TCRdb to the RT-PCR reads, yields one record per CDR3 protein. The sample holds around 1,200 distinct CDR3 sequences, 70% to 85% seen once. Sequences were derived from T cells from blood (PBMCs), unsorted or a sorted subset (not recorded which), sampled before or after yellow fever vaccination (not recorded which). Receptors originate from a female donor who received the yellow fever vaccine. Each CDR3 is given with its conserved first and last residue. Each record gives: D gene, V gene, clone size, J gene, CDR3 protein, CDR3 DNA. D genes are given only for firm matches. Clone size is not always given. Where it is, it says once, few, many or a class for expanded clones.

>NA|TRBV13|NA|TRBJ1-1
CASITAGEAFF
TGTGCCAGCATCACCGCGGGTGAAGCTTTCTTT
>NA|TRBV29-1|NA|TRBJ2-7
CSVDGRGGYEQYF
TGCAGCGTTGATGGTAGGGGTGGATACGAGCAGTACTTC
>NA|TRBV10-1|few|TRBJ1-1
CASSESGSGAKNTEAFF
TGCGCCAGCAGTGAGTCAGGCTCCGGGGCGAAGAACACTGAAGCTTTCTTT
>NA|TRBV6-2/TRBV6-3|few|TRBJ1-1
CASKGWGTEAFF
TGTGCCAGCAAAGGGTGGGGCACTGAAGCTTTCTTT
>NA|TRBV4-2|NA|TRBJ2-7
CASSPLRGLHEQYF
TGTGCCAGCAGCCCCCTCCGGGGGCTGCACGAGCAGTACTTC
>NA|TRBV4-3|NA|TRBJ2-2
CASSQDVGQDTGELFF
TGCGCCAGCAGCCAAGATGTGGGACAAGACACCGGGGAGCTGTTTTTT
>NA|TRBV11-3|NA|TRBJ2-1
CASSLDDGAYNEQFF
TGTGCCAGCAGCTTAGATGACGGGGCCTACAATGAGCAGTTCTTC
>TRBD1|TRBV6-5|NA|TRBJ2-1
CASSYRGQGAYNEQFF
TGTGCCAGCAGTTACAGGGGACAGGGGGCCTACAATGAGCAGTTCTTC
>NA|TRBV4-2|NA|TRBJ2-3
CASSPRRGTDTQYF
TGTGCCAGCAGCCCTCGTCGGGGCACAGATACGCAGTATTTT
>NA|TRBV6-1|NA|TRBJ2-3
CASSGAGDTQYF
TGTGCCAGCAGTGGTGCGGGAGATACGCAGTATTTT
>NA|TRBV6-2/TRBV6-3|NA|TRBJ2-1
CASSYSMRNEQFF
TGTGCCAGCAGTTACTCGATGCGCAATGAGCAGTTCTTC
>NA|TRBV15|NA|TRBJ1-1
CATSRGSGQANTEAFF
TGTGCCACCAGCAGAGGGTCGGGACAAGCGAACACTGAAGCTTTCTTT
>TRBD2|TRBV20-1|few|TRBJ2-7
CSATGLAATYEQYF
TGCAGTGCTACCGGACTAGCGGCCACCTACGAGCAGTACTTC
>NA|TRBV11-3|NA|TRBJ2-5
CASNYQGLTKETQYF
TGTGCCAGCAACTACCAAGGACTCACCAAAGAGACCCAGTACTTC
>NA|TRBV26|NA|TRBJ2-7
CASSSIKGGLAGWEQYF
TGTGCCAGCAGTTCTATCAAAGGTGGACTAGCGGGTTGGGAGCAGTACTTC
>NA|TRBV11-2|NA|TRBJ2-1
CASSLDRGYNEQFF
TGTGCCAGCAGCCTGGACAGAGGATACAATGAGCAGTTCTTC
>NA|TRBV2|NA|TRBJ2-7
CASSVSPAYEQYF
TGTGCCAGCAGTGTAAGCCCCGCCTACGAGCAGTACTTC
>NA|TRBV5-4|NA|TRBJ2-1
CASSFRLDYNEQFF
TGTGCCAGCAGCTTTAGACTCGACTACAATGAGCAGTTCTTC
>NA|TRBV11-1|NA|TRBJ2-7
CASSLGAGPYEQYF
TGTGCCAGCAGCTTAGGGGCAGGCCCCTACGAGCAGTACTTC
>NA|TRBV19|NA|TRBJ1-1
CASTDGSNTEAFF
TGTGCCAGTACTGACGGATCGAACACTGAAGCTTTCTTT
>NA|TRBV6-5|NA|TRBJ1-1
CASSYVGGDTEAFF
TGTGCCAGCAGTTACGTGGGGGGCGACACTGAAGCTTTCTTT
>NA|TRBV30|NA|TRBJ2-7
CAWTVGAGEQYF
TGTGCCTGGACTGTGGGGGCAGGGGAGCAGTACTTC
>NA|TRBV4-1|NA|TRBJ1-5
CASSQDAGRGQPQHF
TGCGCCAGCAGCCAAGATGCGGGACGTGGGCAGCCCCAGCATTTT
>NA|TRBV15|once|TRBJ1-2
CATSRDRASYGYTF
TGTGCCACCAGCAGAGACAGGGCGAGCTATGGCTACACCTTC
>TRBD2|TRBV20-1|NA|TRBJ2-1
CSAPGVAGISNEQFF
TGCAGTGCTCCCGGGGTAGCGGGAATAAGCAATGAGCAGTTCTTC
>NA|TRBV4-3|NA|TRBJ1-1
CASSQRSNTEAFF
TGCGCCAGCAGCCAGAGGTCGAACACTGAAGCTTTCTTT
>TRBD1|TRBV6-5|NA|TRBJ1-2
CASSYSTWGQIGYGYTF
TGTGCCAGCAGTTACTCGACGTGGGGACAGATAGGCTATGGCTACACCTTC
>NA|TRBV7-1|NA|TRBJ1-1
CASSSVGGTEAFF
TGTGCCAGCAGCTCTGTGGGGGGGACTGAAGCTTTCTTT
>NA|TRBV5-4|NA|TRBJ2-1
CASSPNLNEQFF
TGTGCCAGCAGTCCCAACTTGAATGAGCAGTTCTTC
>NA|TRBV5-4|NA|TRBJ2-6
CASSFQSGANVLTF
TGTGCCAGCAGCTTCCAATCTGGGGCCAACGTCCTGACTTTC
>TRBD1|TRBV11-2|NA|TRBJ2-7
CASSRSGTVPPNSYEQYF
TGTGCCAGCAGCCGATCCGGGACAGTCCCCCCTAATTCTTACGAGCAGTACTTC
>NA|TRBV2|NA|TRBJ2-1
CASSDSPYNEQFF
TGTGCCAGCAGTGACAGTCCGTACAATGAGCAGTTCTTC
>TRBD1|TRBV4-1|NA|TRBJ1-1
CASSQGGTGMNTEAFF
TGCGCCAGCAGCCAAGGTGGGACAGGGATGAACACTGAAGCTTTCTTT
>NA|TRBV4-3|hyperexpanded|TRBJ2-1
CASSQDALSSYNEQFF
TGCGCCAGCAGCCAAGATGCGTTAAGCTCCTACAATGAGCAGTTCTTC
>NA|TRBV7-9|NA|TRBJ2-7
CASSLVGPYEQYF
TGTGCCAGCAGCTTAGTTGGCCCCTACGAGCAGTACTTC
>NA|TRBV6-2/TRBV6-3|NA|TRBJ2-3
CASSPPGETDTQYF
TGTGCCAGCAGTCCCCCCGGGGAGACAGATACGCAGTATTTT
>NA|TRBV11-3|few|TRBJ2-3
CASSFTSNTDTQYF
TGTGCCAGCAGCTTTACCAGCAACACAGATACGCAGTATTTT
>NA|TRBV11-1|NA|TRBJ1-1
CASRNAFEAFF
TGTGCCAGCAGAAACGCTTTTGAAGCTTTCTTT
>TRBD2|TRBV24-1|NA|TRBJ2-3
CATSDMVAGGDTQYF
TGTGCCACCAGTGATATGGTAGCGGGAGGAGATACGCAGTATTTT
>NA|TRBV10-3|NA|TRBJ1-1
CAIKSAEDWNTEAFF
TGTGCCATCAAATCGGCCGAGGATTGGAACACTGAAGCTTTCTTT
>NA|TRBV2|NA|TRBJ2-1
CASSEGAGYNEQFF
TGTGCCAGCAGTGAAGGGGCAGGGTACAATGAGCAGTTCTTC
>NA|TRBV29-1|NA|TRBJ2-1
CSGGISYNEQFF
TGCAGCGGGGGGATCTCCTACAATGAGCAGTTCTTC
>NA|TRBV29-1|few|TRBJ1-6
CSVDPGCNSPLHF
TGCAGCGTTGACCCTGGGTGTAATTCACCCCTCCACTTT
>TRBD2|TRBV5-6|once|TRBJ2-3
CACQAGNTDTQYF
TGTGCCTGTCAAGCGGGAAACACAGATACGCAGTATTTT
>TRBD1|TRBV4-1|NA|TRBJ1-2
CASSHDRAAANYGYTF
TGCGCCAGCAGCCACGACAGGGCGGCGGCTAACTATGGCTACACCTTC
>NA|TRBV12-3/TRBV12-4|NA|TRBJ2-5
CASSPDTWSSRHEAQYF
TGTGCCAGCAGCCCCGATACTTGGTCCTCTAGGCATGAGGCCCAGTACTTC
>NA|TRBV6-5|NA|TRBJ1-1
CASSYIGAEAFF
TGTGCCAGCAGTTACATCGGGGCTGAAGCTTTCTTT
>TRBD1|TRBV7-3|NA|TRBJ2-2
CASSQTRTGNGGELFF
TGTGCCAGCAGCCAAACCCGGACAGGGAATGGCGGGGAGCTGTTTTTT
>NA|TRBV11-3|few|TRBJ1-5
CASSLGSKQPQHF
TGTGCCAGCAGCTTAGGGTCAAAGCAGCCCCAGCATTTT
>TRBD1|TRBV12-3/TRBV12-4|NA|TRBJ2-1
CASRGQGRDSYNEQFF
TGTGCCAGCAGAGGACAGGGAAGGGACTCCTACAATGAGCAGTTCTTC
>TRBD2|TRBV5-1|NA|TRBJ2-5
CASSTGTSGTQETQYF
TGCGCCAGCAGCACCGGGACTAGCGGGACCCAAGAGACCCAGTACTTC
>TRBD2|TRBV23-1|NA|TRBJ2-3
CASSSTGLERTDTQYF
TGCGCCAGCAGTAGTACCGGACTAGAACGCACAGATACGCAGTATTTT
>NA|TRBV12-3/TRBV12-4|NA|TRBJ1-1
CASSPHRQAAFF
TGTGCCAGCAGTCCTCACAGGCAGGCTGCTTTCTTT
>NA|TRBV14|once|TRBJ2-5
CASSQDSPGAETQYF
TGTGCCAGCAGCCAAGATTCGCCAGGGGCCGAGACCCAGTACTTC
>TRBD2|TRBV12-3/TRBV12-4|NA|TRBJ2-7
CASSPSGAGSYEQYF
TGTGCCAGCAGTCCAAGCGGGGCCGGCTCCTACGAGCAGTACTTC
>NA|TRBV7-6|NA|TRBJ2-1
CASSRDPEYNEQFF
TGTGCCAGCAGCCGGGACCCGGAATACAATGAGCAGTTCTTC
>NA|TRBV29-1|NA|TRBJ1-3
CSVGGSSGNTIYF
TGCAGCGTTGGGGGATCCTCTGGAAACACCATATATTTT
>TRBD1|TRBV5-6|NA|TRBJ1-1
CASSGDRGVNTEAFF
TGTGCCAGCAGCGGCGACAGGGGCGTAAACACTGAAGCTTTCTTT
>NA|TRBV6-5|NA|TRBJ1-1
CASSYSPGTQVGAFF
TGTGCCAGCAGTTACTCCCCCGGGACCCAAGTAGGCGCTTTCTTT
>NA|TRBV11-2|NA|TRBJ2-3
CASSRRSATGGSDTQYF
TGTGCCAGCAGCAGGCGGAGTGCCACGGGGGGCTCAGATACGCAGTATTTT